The 26 T cell receptor beta chains listed next were all sequenced from one sample in a study of regulatory T cells in long-lasting Graves disease. TCR beta libraries were built with iRepertoire HTBI primers and Arm-PCR of CDR3 regions. TCRdb independently ran MiXCR on the multiplex PCR reads; one entry per CDR3 protein. Among around 400,000 distinct CDR3 sequences listed, around 15% were seen once. As for time point: newly diagnosed GD, antithyroid drugs for less than 3 months. RNA isolated from PBMCs was used to make the TCR library. The sample consisted of peripheral blood mononuclear cells (PBMCs), taken at new diagnosis, from a patient treated with antithyroid drugs. The receptors shown here come from a female donor with Graves disease.

This clonotype has a count of ten or more. The chain carries TRBV4-1 and TRBJ1-5, with D maybe TRBD1 (6 bases). Germline CDR1 MGHRA, CDR2 YSYEKL. Trimming pared 1 base from V and 2 bases from J, leaving 15 bases between. This CDR3 comprises 17 residues. The CDR3 DNA reads as TGCGCCAGCAGCCAAGTTCTTCAGGGGAGAGGCAATCAGCCCCAGCATTTT. This codes for CASSQVLQGRGNQPQHF.

The J gene is TRBJ2-4, the V gene TRBV6-2 or TRBV6-3; 9 bases are a match to TRBD1. J lost 6 bases, V lost 8 bases, and 5 bases had no gene match. Germline V gives CDR1 MNHEY, CDR2 SVGEGT. The CDR3 totals 13 residues. The CDR3 is CASQGTGTNIQYF. CDR3 coding DNA: TGTGCCAGCCAGGGGACAGGGACAAACATTCAGTACTTC.

This clonotype was counted between two and nine times. This chain connects TRBV19 to TRBJ2-5; 7 bases are shared with TRBD1. J was trimmed by 4 bases and V by 4 bases; bases with no gene match: 12. Per germline, CDR1 LNHDA and CDR2 SQIVND (reference sequence). This CDR3 comprises 16 residues. For the CDR3, the DNA is TGTGCCAGTAGTACCGGGACAGCCGTCGTGGGAGAGACCCAGTACTTC. It encodes CASSTGTAVVGETQYF.

At least ten counts were recorded for this clonotype. The CDR3 sequence is CASSSSAGKSYEQYF. The CDR3 DNA is TGTGCCAGCAGCTCATCGGCAGGGAAATCCTACGAGCAGTACTTC. The V and J genes are TRBV7-2 and TRBJ2-7; maybe TRBD1 (5 bases). Germline CDR1 and CDR2: SGHTA and FQGNSA. The germline V and J ends were trimmed by 4 bases and 1 base, with 14 bases remaining between them. The CDR3 consists of 15 residues.

This clonotype has at least ten counts. This chain joins TRBV6-2 or TRBV6-3 and TRBJ1-1; D is unresolved. Between the trimmed V and J ends, which lost 7 bases and 3 bases, there was a span of 9 bases. This CDR3 is 12 amino acids long. From germline, CDR1 is MNHEY and CDR2 SVGEGT. CDR3: CASIFGDTEAFF. In nucleotides, the CDR3 is TGTGCCAGCATATTCGGAGACACTGAAGCTTTCTTT.

This clonotype was seen many times. CDR3 bases: TGTGCCAGCAGCCAAGATCTCCCCGAGCGGAGCTACGAGCAGTACTTC. It specifies CASSQDLPERSYEQYF. J is TRBJ2-7 and V is TRBV3-1; weak D call: TRBD2 (5 bases). The germline V gene encodes CDR1 LGHDT and CDR2 YNNKEL (reference sequence). The CDR3 contains 16 residues. Trimming cost V 0 bases and J 3 bases, with 15 bases left between them.

This clonotype was observed many times. J is TRBJ2-5 and V is TRBV30; 8 nucleotides match TRBD1. This CDR3 contains 12 residues. The V gene end was trimmed by 5 bases and the J gene end by 4 bases; junction bases not matched to a gene: 3. CDR1 and CDR2 from the germline V gene are GTSNPN and SVGIG (reference sequence). CDR3 region: CAWGQGRETQYF. CDR3 bases: TGTGCCTGGGGACAGGGTCGAGAGACCCAGTACTTC.

The chain uses TRBV7-9 and TRBJ1-6, with D unclear. This CDR3 is 16 amino acids long. With 5 bases removed from V and 9 bases from J, the gap between germline ends came to 20 bases. From germline, CDR1 is SEHNR and CDR2 FQNEAQ (reference sequence). CDR3 amino acids: CASSPEPRVPSSPLHF. The DNA for the CDR3 is TGTGCCAGCAGCCCCGAACCCCGAGTCCCGAGTTCACCCCTCCACTTT.

A word on this clonotype: Since a much larger clone is just one base distant, this may be a read error. The rearrangement links TRBV4-1 to TRBJ1-4; D unclear. This CDR3 has 16 amino acids. Per germline, CDR1 MGHRA and CDR2 YSYEKL. The CDR3 here is CASGQGFGEANEKLFF. CDR3 DNA sequence: TGTGCCAGCGGCCAAGGATTCGGGGAAGCCAATGAAAAACTGTTTTTT.

This clonotype was recorded a few times. This chain uses TRBV12-3 or TRBV12-4 with TRBJ1-5; TRBD1 agrees at 7 bases. This CDR3 contains 14 residues. Trimming at V came to 4 bases and at J to 9 bases, leaving 9 bases not matched to a gene. The CDR3 bases are TGTGCCAGCAGTTCCCATAGGGGACAGAGGCCCCAGCATTTT. Amino acid sequence: CASSSHRGQRPQHF.

This rearrangement joins TRBV20-1 to TRBJ2-7; 7 bases match TRBD2. CDR3 length equals 14 residues. Per germline, CDR1 DFQATT and CDR2 SNEGSKA (reference sequence). With V trimmed by 0 bases and J by 5 bases, 7 bases remained unmatched. The CDR3 nucleotides are TGCAGTGCTAGAGATCGGACTAGTCTCGACGAGCAGTACTTC. This sequence encodes CSARDRTSLDEQYF.

This clonotype was counted ten times or more. The rearrangement joins TRBV12-3 or TRBV12-4 to TRBJ1-1; no definite D call. The V gene lost 7 bases and the J gene lost 5 bases, with 14 bases spanning the gap. The CDR3 is made up of 13 amino acids. The CDR3 sequence: CASTPLKETEAFF. DNA of the CDR3: TGTGCCAGCACCCCCTTGAAAGAAACTGAAGCTTTCTTT.

This clonotype was counted only a few times. Germline and junction disagree at one end, which may indicate a read error. CDR3 amino acids: CNVRYNEQFF. The CDR3 nucleotides read TGCAACGTTCGGTACAATGAGCAGTTCTTC. The chain has TRBV29-1 and TRBJ2-1; D ambiguous. The length of the CDR3 is 10 residues. CDR1 and CDR2 from the germline V gene are SQVTM and ANQGSEA.

The table lists this clonotype with many counts. The chain links TRBV6-2 or TRBV6-3 to TRBJ1-2; a possible D gene is TRBD1 (5 bases). The CDR3 has 13 amino acids. The V and J ends lost 2 bases and 8 bases respectively, with 12 bases between them. CDR1 and CDR2 from the germline V gene are MNHEY and SVGEGT. The CDR3 reads CASSYVAGLGYTF. The CDR3 DNA is TGTGCCAGCAGTTACGTGGCAGGGTTGGGCTACACCTTC.

The CDR3 here is CASSWTGSEQYF. CDR3 nucleotide sequence: TGTGCCAGCAGTTGGACAGGGAGTGAGCAGTACTTC. The chain uses TRBV27 and TRBJ2-7; 8 bases agree with TRBD1. The junction had 3 bases not matched to a gene; V was cut back by 4 bases and J by 7 bases. Germline lookup yields CDR1 MNHEY and CDR2 SMNVEV (reference sequence). The CDR3 totals 12 residues.

This chain joins TRBV6-2 or TRBV6-3 and TRBJ2-1; D unclear. V was trimmed by 6 bases and J by 1 base, leaving 4 bases between them. Looked up from germline, CDR1 is MNHEY and CDR2 is SVGEGT. The CDR3 runs to 12 residues. The DNA for the CDR3 is TGTGCCAGCAGGTATTCCTACAATGAGCAGTTCTTC. It is translated as CASRYSYNEQFF.

This clonotype was seen a single time. This chain joins TRBV29-1 and TRBJ2-7; 14 nucleotides agree with TRBD2. The CDR3 is 18 amino acids. The germline V gene encodes CDR1 SQVTM and CDR2 ANQGSEA. V trimming: 0 bases; J trimming: 0 bases; junction bases outside the gene matches: 7. As DNA, the CDR3 is TGCAGCGTTGAAGATCTGGGACTAGCGGGAGTGAGCTCCTACGAGCAGTACTTC. This sequence encodes CSVEDLGLAGVSSYEQYF.

The rearrangement uses TRBV6-2 or TRBV6-3 and TRBJ2-3; D call uncertain. The germline V gene has CDR1 MNHEY and CDR2 SVGEGT. V lost 2 bases to trimming and J lost 2 bases, with 11 bases between them. The CDR3 is made up of 15 amino acids. The CDR3 DNA is TGTGCCAGCAGTTACCTCCCGTCGTCCACAGATACGCAGTATTTT. Translation gives CASSYLPSSTDTQYF.

This clonotype was detected ten times or more. The chain links TRBV30 to TRBJ2-5, with D perhaps matching TRBD2 (5 bases). Trimming took 7 bases from V and 5 from J, leaving 17 bases between them. This CDR3 spans 13 amino acids. CDR1 GTSNPN and CDR2 SVGIG come from the germline V gene (reference sequence). The CDR3 coding sequence is TGTGCCTACAGAACCACTAGATCGGAGACCCAGTACTTC. As protein: CAYRTTRSETQYF.

The table lists this clonotype with many counts. This chain connects TRBV4-1 to TRBJ2-7; D is possibly TRBD2 (6 bases). V lost 4 bases to trimming and J lost 6 bases, with 16 bases between them. CDR1 and CDR2 (germline): MGHRA, YSYEKL. The CDR3 totals 14 residues. CDR3 protein: CASSLLHLGSEQYF. The CDR3 coding sequence is TGCGCCAGCAGCCTACTTCATCTCGGGAGCGAGCAGTACTTC.

This clonotype occurred many times. V gene TRBV27 combines with J gene TRBJ2-1, with D tentatively TRBD1 (5 bases). Germline V gene lookup returns CDR1 MNHEY and CDR2 SMNVEV (reference sequence). V dropped 3 bases and J dropped 7 bases, with 10 bases sitting between them. There are 13 residues in the CDR3. In nucleotides, the CDR3 is TGTGCCAGCAGTTTGGCAGGGCGGAATGAGCAGTTCTTC. Translated: CASSLAGRNEQFF.

This clonotype was detected a few times. This sequence joins TRBV5-1 and TRBJ1-4; the D gene is possibly TRBD1 (6 bases). CDR1 is SGHRS, CDR2 YFSETQ, per germline. The CDR3 loop spans 16 amino acids. V was pared by 1 base and J by 6 bases, with 16 bases between. The CDR3 loop is CASSLTLRGDDEKLFF. The CDR3 DNA follows: TGCGCCAGCAGCTTGACTTTGAGGGGGGACGATGAAAAACTGTTTTTT.

The sample holds many counts of this clonotype. The chain couples TRBV12-3 or TRBV12-4 to TRBJ1-4; D call uncertain. The CDR3 runs to 15 residues. Trimming removed 8 bases at V and 7 bases at J, with 20 bases between. CDR3 in DNA: TGTGCCAGCTACCCCGGCGCGGAACCTTCTGAAAAACTGTTTTTT. This codes for CASYPGAEPSEKLFF.

As DNA, the CDR3 is TGTGCCAGCAGCAAGGAAGAACAAGAGACCCAGTACTTC. Encoded protein: CASSKEEQETQYF. V is TRBV7-9 and J is TRBJ2-5; D is unclear. The CDR3 runs 13 residues. V was clipped by 5 bases and J by 2 bases, with 9 bases between them. Per germline, CDR1 SEHNR and CDR2 FQNEAQ (reference sequence).

This clonotype was seen many times. The chain uses TRBV12-3 or TRBV12-4 and TRBJ1-1; 9 nucleotides match TRBD1. The ends lost 4 bases at V and 3 bases at J; junction bases unmatched: 6. The CDR3 length is 15 residues. CDR3 protein: CASSSGQGGDTEAFF. Here the CDR3 DNA reads TGTGCCAGCAGTTCGGGACAGGGCGGTGACACTGAAGCTTTCTTT.

This clonotype was seen ten or more times. The chain links TRBV2 to TRBJ2-7; 8 bases match TRBD2. Germline values: CDR1 SNHLY, CDR2 FYNNEI. The CDR3 has 17 residues. The V and J ends lost 8 bases and 4 bases, in that order; junction bases with no gene match: 19. CDR3 region: CASPRQLTSGGNYEQYF. The CDR3 DNA follows: TGTGCCAGCCCCCGACAGTTAACCAGCGGGGGTAATTACGAGCAGTACTTC.